One T cell receptor beta chain is described in this entry. Sequencing was performed with immunoSEQ multiplex PCR; in TCRdb, only in-frame clones are kept and a portion is missing. This table has over 90,000 clones, about 89% appearing once. These data originate in a study of control samples from healthy donors and cancer patients. Germline V gene sequence: CDR1 LGHNA, CDR2 YNFKEQ. The CDR3 is 13 amino acids. Trimming shortened V by 4 bases and J by 14 bases, and 15 bases separated the two germline ends. Sequencing was performed on PBMCs. The TCR sequence derives from a man between 60 and 70 years old with lung cancer. The chain has TRBV4-2 and TRBJ1-6, with TRBD1 as a possible D gene (6 bases). The CDR3 sequence: CASSLSGGATLHF. DNA for the CDR3: TGTGCCAGCAGCCTTTCGGGGGGCGCGACCCTCCACTTT.